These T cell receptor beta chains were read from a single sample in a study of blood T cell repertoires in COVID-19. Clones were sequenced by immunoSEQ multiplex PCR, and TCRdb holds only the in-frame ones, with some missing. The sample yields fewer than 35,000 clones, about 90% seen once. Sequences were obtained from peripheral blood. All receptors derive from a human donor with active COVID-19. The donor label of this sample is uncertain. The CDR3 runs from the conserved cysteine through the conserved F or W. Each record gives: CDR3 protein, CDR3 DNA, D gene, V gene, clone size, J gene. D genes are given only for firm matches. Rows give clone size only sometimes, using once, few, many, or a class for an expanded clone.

cdr3_aa: CASSKYQGGTGEDNEQFF; cdr3_nt: TGTGCCAGCAGCAAATACCAGGGGGGGACAGGGGAAGACAATGAGCAGTTCTTC; d_call: TRBD1; v_call: TRBV9; clone_size: -; j_call: TRBJ2-1
cdr3_aa: CASSFRTGDIYEQYF; cdr3_nt: TGTGCCAGCAGCTTCCGGACAGGGGACATATACGAGCAGTACTTC; d_call: TRBD1; v_call: TRBV5-4; clone_size: -; j_call: TRBJ2-7
cdr3_aa: CASSFRLAGGSYEQYF; cdr3_nt: TGTGCCAGTAGTTTCCGACTAGCGGGAGGGTCCTACGAGCAGTACTTC; d_call: TRBD2; v_call: TRBV19; clone_size: -; j_call: TRBJ2-7
cdr3_aa: CASSRGGLGKWSYEQYF; cdr3_nt: TGTGCCAGCAGTCGTGGCGGACTTGGTAAGTGGAGCTACGAGCAGTACTTC; d_call: -; v_call: TRBV27; clone_size: -; j_call: TRBJ2-7
cdr3_aa: CASSSPLTSGRVNEQFF; cdr3_nt: TGTGCCAGCAGTTCTCCCCTTACTAGCGGGAGGGTGAATGAGCAGTTCTTC; d_call: TRBD2; v_call: TRBV28; clone_size: -; j_call: TRBJ2-1
cdr3_aa: CASFGIGYTF; cdr3_nt: TGCGCCAGCTTCGGTATTGGCTACACCTTC; d_call: -; v_call: TRBV4-1; clone_size: -; j_call: TRBJ1-2
cdr3_aa: CASSVAAYEQYF; cdr3_nt: TGTGCCAGCAGTGTGGCAGCCTACGAGCAGTACTTC; d_call: -; v_call: TRBV6-2/TRBV6-3; clone_size: -; j_call: TRBJ2-7
cdr3_aa: CASSWSGGTEAFF; cdr3_nt: TGTGCCAGCAGTTGGTCAGGGGGCACTGAAGCTTTCTTT; d_call: TRBD1; v_call: TRBV6-5; clone_size: -; j_call: TRBJ1-1
cdr3_aa: CASSLVGGDEQFF; cdr3_nt: TGCGCCAGCAGCTTGGTTGGGGGGGATGAGCAGTTCTTC; d_call: TRBD2; v_call: TRBV5-1; clone_size: -; j_call: TRBJ2-1
cdr3_aa: CASSLGVYGYTF; cdr3_nt: TGTGCCAGCAGCTTAGGAGTCTATGGCTACACCTTC; d_call: -; v_call: TRBV7-2; clone_size: -; j_call: TRBJ1-2
cdr3_aa: CASSQDEVAGGDTQYF; cdr3_nt: TGTGCCAGCAGCCAAGATGAGGTAGCTGGAGGAGATACGCAGTATTTT; d_call: -; v_call: TRBV4-2; clone_size: few; j_call: TRBJ2-3
cdr3_aa: CASGLVPSQPQHF; cdr3_nt: TGTGCTAGTGGTTTGGTACCTAGTCAGCCCCAGCATTTT; d_call: -; v_call: TRBV12-5; clone_size: -; j_call: TRBJ1-5
cdr3_aa: CASSLRAGLSYEQYF; cdr3_nt: TGTGCCAGCAGCTTAAGGGCGGGACTATCCTACGAGCAGTACTTC; d_call: TRBD2; v_call: TRBV11-2; clone_size: -; j_call: TRBJ2-7
cdr3_aa: CASSPTDSTTYNEQFF; cdr3_nt: TGTGCCAGCAGTCCTACGGACAGTACCACCTACAATGAGCAGTTCTTC; d_call: -; v_call: TRBV6-6; clone_size: -; j_call: TRBJ2-1
cdr3_aa: CASSEASLPRETQYF; cdr3_nt: TGTGCCAGCAGTGAAGCGTCTCTACCTCGAGAGACCCAGTACTTC; d_call: -; v_call: TRBV2; clone_size: -; j_call: TRBJ2-5
cdr3_aa: CASISWEAGGYGYTF; cdr3_nt: TGTGCCAGCATCTCCTGGGAGGCAGGGGGCTATGGCTACACCTTC; d_call: TRBD1; v_call: TRBV6-5; clone_size: once; j_call: TRBJ1-2
cdr3_aa: CASSPYYPQYEQYF; cdr3_nt: TGTGCCAGCTCACCATACTATCCCCAATACGAGCAGTACTTC; d_call: -; v_call: TRBV18; clone_size: -; j_call: TRBJ2-7
cdr3_aa: CASSSRGEKEPQHF; cdr3_nt: TGTGCCAGCAGCTCCCGCGGTGAGAAGGAGCCCCAGCATTTT; d_call: -; v_call: TRBV5-6; clone_size: -; j_call: TRBJ1-5
cdr3_aa: CASSLNGGLQETQYF; cdr3_nt: TGTGCCAGCAGCTTAAATGGGGGACTTCAAGAGACCCAGTACTTC; d_call: -; v_call: TRBV7-2; clone_size: -; j_call: TRBJ2-5
cdr3_aa: CASSASDDYEQYF; cdr3_nt: TGTGCCAGTAGTGCTAGCGACGATTACGAGCAGTACTTC; d_call: -; v_call: TRBV19; clone_size: -; j_call: TRBJ2-7
cdr3_aa: CASRSSGAPNEKLFF; cdr3_nt: TGTGCCAGCAGGTCCTCAGGGGCCCCTAATGAAAAACTGTTTTTT; d_call: -; v_call: TRBV28; clone_size: -; j_call: TRBJ1-4
cdr3_aa: CASSYLGQGNQPQHF; cdr3_nt: TGTGCCAGCAGTTACTTAGGCCAGGGTAATCAGCCCCAGCATTTT; d_call: -; v_call: TRBV6-2/TRBV6-3; clone_size: once; j_call: TRBJ1-5
cdr3_aa: CASSPLAQVNTEAFF; cdr3_nt: TGTGCCAGCAGTCCTCTCGCACAGGTGAACACTGAAGCTTTCTTT; d_call: -; v_call: TRBV28; clone_size: -; j_call: TRBJ1-1